These 4 T cell receptor beta chains were sequenced from one sample in a study of T cells in Graves' hyperthyroidism and ophthalmopathy. There were TCR beta CDR3 regions amplified from RNA transcripts. First-round RT-PCR of the TCR CDR3 relied on the HTBI primer set. TCRdb passed the multiplex PCR reads through MiXCR, listing each CDR3 protein once. The data hold around 420,000 distinct CDR3 sequences, with less than 20% observed a single time. Sequenced sample: blood. Receptors originate from a woman between 18 and 29 years old with Graves' hyperthyroidism.

This clonotype has at least ten counts. The V call is TRBV6-6, the J call TRBJ2-7, with 7 bases identical to TRBD1. The CDR3 consists of 15 residues. Germline trimming cut 0 bases from V and 2 bases from J; bases unmatched to any gene: 4. From germline, CDR1 is MNHNY and CDR2 SVGAGI (reference sequence). The CDR3 reads CASSYSGRGTYEQYF. Here the CDR3 DNA reads TGTGCCAGCAGTTACTCTGGCAGGGGGACCTACGAGCAGTACTTC.

A few counts support this clonotype. A much larger clonotype is one base distant, so this may be a read error. J is TRBJ2-1 and V is TRBV6-1; D unclear. The germline gives CDR1 MNHNS, CDR2 SASEGT. Trimming left V 10 bases short and J 6 bases short, with 25 bases between. CDR3 length: 16 residues. CDR3 region: CANKRIRLVGCNEQFF. The DNA for the CDR3 is TGTGCCAACAAGCGAATAAGGCTCGTAGGGTGCAATGAGCAGTTCTTC.

At least ten counts were recorded for this clonotype. The chain carries TRBV20-1 and TRBJ1-1, with D unclear. The CDR3 contains 18 residues. The V end was cut by 0 bases, the J end by 1 base, with 21 bases between. Germline V gene lookup returns CDR1 DFQATT and CDR2 SNEGSKA (reference sequence). The DNA of the CDR3 is TGCAGTGCTAGAGATGTCGCAGGTCGGAGAAGTAGGAACACTGAAGCTTTCTTT. It translates to CSARDVAGRRSRNTEAFF.

The V gene is TRBV25-1, the J gene TRBJ1-6; D is undetermined. V lost 6 bases and J lost 8, with 8 bases in between. The CDR3 has 12 amino acids. CDR1 and CDR2 (germline): MGHDK, SYGVNS. CDR3 DNA: TGTGCCAGCAGGGAGGGCTATTCACCCCTCCACTTT. Encoded protein: CASREGYSPLHF.